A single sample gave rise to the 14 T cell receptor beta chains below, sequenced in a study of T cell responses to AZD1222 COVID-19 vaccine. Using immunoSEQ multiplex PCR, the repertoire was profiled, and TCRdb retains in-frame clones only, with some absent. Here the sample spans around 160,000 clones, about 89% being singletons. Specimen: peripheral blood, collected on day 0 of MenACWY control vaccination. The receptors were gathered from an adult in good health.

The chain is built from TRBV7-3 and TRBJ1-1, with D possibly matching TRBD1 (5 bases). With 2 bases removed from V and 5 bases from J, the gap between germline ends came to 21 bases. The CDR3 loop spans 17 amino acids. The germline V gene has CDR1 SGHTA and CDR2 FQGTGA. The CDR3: CASSLFGGLGRRTEAFF. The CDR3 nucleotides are TGTGCCAGCAGCTTATTTGGGGGTCTAGGGAGGAGGACTGAAGCTTTCTTT.

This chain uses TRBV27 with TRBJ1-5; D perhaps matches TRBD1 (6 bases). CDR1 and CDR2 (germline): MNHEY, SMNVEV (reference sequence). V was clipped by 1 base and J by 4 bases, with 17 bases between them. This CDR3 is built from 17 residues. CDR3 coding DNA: TGTGCCAGCAGTTTATTTTGGATTGACAGGAAGAATCAGCCCCAGCATTTT. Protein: CASSLFWIDRKNQPQHF.

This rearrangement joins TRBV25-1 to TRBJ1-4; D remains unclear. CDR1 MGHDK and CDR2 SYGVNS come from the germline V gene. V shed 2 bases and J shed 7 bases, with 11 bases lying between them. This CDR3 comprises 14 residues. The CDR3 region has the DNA TGTGCCAGCAGTGAAAGGACGGAGAGTGAAAAACTGTTTTTT. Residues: CASSERTESEKLFF.

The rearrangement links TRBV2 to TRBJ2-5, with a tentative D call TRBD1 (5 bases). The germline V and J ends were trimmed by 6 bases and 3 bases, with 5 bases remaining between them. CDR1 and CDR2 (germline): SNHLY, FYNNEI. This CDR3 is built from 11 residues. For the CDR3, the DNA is TGTGCCAGCAGAGGGGAAGAGACCCAGTACTTC. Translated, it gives CASRGEETQYF.

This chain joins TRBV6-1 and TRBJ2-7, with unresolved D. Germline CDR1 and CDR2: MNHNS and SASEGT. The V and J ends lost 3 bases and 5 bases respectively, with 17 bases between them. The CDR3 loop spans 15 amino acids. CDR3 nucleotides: TGTGCCAGCAGTGATGCAATTTTGTCAGTCGACGAGCAGTACTTC. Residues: CASSDAILSVDEQYF.

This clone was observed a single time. The CDR3 nucleotides are TGCAGCGTTGTGGGACGTAGGAACACCGGGGAGCTGTTTTTT. Its protein product is CSVVGRRNTGELFF. This sequence joins TRBV29-1 and TRBJ2-2; D is perhaps TRBD1 or TRBD2 (5 bases each). The CDR3 length is 14 residues. Trimming took off 4 bases at V and 1 base at J, with 10 bases between the two ends. Germline V gives CDR1 SQVTM, CDR2 ANQGSEA.

The CDR3 region is CASSYERTEFYEQYF. The DNA for the CDR3 is TGTGCCAGCAGTTACGAGCGGACAGAGTTCTACGAGCAGTACTTC. The chain links TRBV6-5 to TRBJ2-7, with a tentative D call TRBD1 (6 bases). Germline assignment: CDR1 MNHEY and CDR2 SVGAGI. This CDR3 region has 15 residues. V shed 2 bases and J shed 3 bases, with 14 bases lying between them.

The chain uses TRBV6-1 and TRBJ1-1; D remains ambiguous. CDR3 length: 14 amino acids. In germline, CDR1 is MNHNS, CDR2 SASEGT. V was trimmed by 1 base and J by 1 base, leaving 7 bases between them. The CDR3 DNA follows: TGTGCCAGCAGTGAAGACCCAGGGAACACTGAAGCTTTCTTT. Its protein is CASSEDPGNTEAFF.

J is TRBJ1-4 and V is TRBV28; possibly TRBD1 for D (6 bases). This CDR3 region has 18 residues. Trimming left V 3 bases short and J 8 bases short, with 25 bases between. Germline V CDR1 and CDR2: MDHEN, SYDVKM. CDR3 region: CASSFVPGGAVSWEKLFF. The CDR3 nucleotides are TGTGCCAGCAGTTTCGTTCCGGGGGGGGCGGTATCCTGGGAAAAACTGTTTTTT.

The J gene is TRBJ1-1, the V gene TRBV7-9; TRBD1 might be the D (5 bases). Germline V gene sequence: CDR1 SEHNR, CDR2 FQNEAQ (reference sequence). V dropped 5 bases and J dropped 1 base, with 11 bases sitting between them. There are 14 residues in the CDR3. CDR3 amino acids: CASSLNQGNTEAFF. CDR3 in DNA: TGTGCCAGCAGCCTCAACCAGGGGAACACTGAAGCTTTCTTT.

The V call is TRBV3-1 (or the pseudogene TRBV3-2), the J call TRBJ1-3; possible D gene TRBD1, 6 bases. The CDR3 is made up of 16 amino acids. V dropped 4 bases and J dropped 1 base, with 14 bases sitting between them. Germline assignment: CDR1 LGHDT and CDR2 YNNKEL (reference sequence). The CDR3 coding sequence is TGTGCCAGCAGCCCTCGGTGGGGGGCTTCTGGAAACACCATATATTTT. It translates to CASSPRWGASGNTIYF.

CDR3 DNA sequence: TGCAGTGCTAGCCAAGAGACCCAGTACTTC. Protein sequence: CSASQETQYF. The J gene is TRBJ2-5, the V gene TRBV20-1, with D hard to call. With 3 bases removed from V and 1 base from J, the gap between germline ends came to 0 bases. Germline V gives CDR1 DFQATT, CDR2 SNEGSKA (reference sequence). CDR3 length equals 10 residues.

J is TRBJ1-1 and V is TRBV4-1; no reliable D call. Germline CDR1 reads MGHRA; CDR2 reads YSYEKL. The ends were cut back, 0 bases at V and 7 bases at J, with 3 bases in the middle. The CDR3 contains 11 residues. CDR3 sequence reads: CASSQDSEAFF. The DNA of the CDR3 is TGCGCCAGCAGCCAAGACAGTGAAGCTTTCTTT.

As DNA, the CDR3 is TGCGCCAGCAGCTTGGGTGGTTGGACAGGCTCTGGAAACACCATATATTTT. Translated: CASSLGGWTGSGNTIYF. The V and J genes are TRBV5-1 and TRBJ1-3; 7 nucleotides align to TRBD1. Germline V gene data show CDR1 as SGHRS and CDR2 as YFSETQ. The CDR3 extends over 17 amino acids. V was clipped by 0 bases and J by 0 bases; unmatched bases: 6.